A selection of T cell receptor beta chains follows, all from one sample in a study of blood T cell repertoires in COVID-19. Using immunoSEQ multiplex PCR, the repertoire was profiled, and TCRdb retains in-frame clones only, with some absent. The repertoire holds some 25,000 clones, with 75% to 90% as singletons. Sequencing was carried out using peripheral blood. The receptors derive from a human donor in a cohort sampled during active COVID-19. Both conserved end residues are part of each CDR3. The order of the fields is D gene, J gene, V gene, clone size, CDR3 DNA, CDR3 protein. A D gene is named only where the DNA matches it firmly. A clone size is listed for some rows: how often the clone was seen (once, few, many), or a class if it is expanded.

D gene: TRBD1; J gene: TRBJ1-5; V gene: TRBV10-2; clone size: .; CDR3 DNA: TGCGCCAGCAGTGAGGACAGGGCCGGGCAGCCCCAGCATTTT; CDR3 protein: CASSEDRAGQPQHF
D gene: TRBD1; J gene: TRBJ1-6; V gene: TRBV6-5; clone size: .; CDR3 DNA: TGTGCCAGCAGTTCCCGGGACAGGGAATCACCCCTCCACTTT; CDR3 protein: CASSSRDRESPLHF
D gene: .; J gene: TRBJ2-2; V gene: TRBV4-1; clone size: .; CDR3 DNA: TGCGCCAGCAGCCAAGCGGCCGGGGTCGGCGGGGAGCTGTTTTTT; CDR3 protein: CASSQAAGVGGELFF
D gene: .; J gene: TRBJ1-5; V gene: TRBV3-1/TRBV3-2; clone size: once; CDR3 DNA: TGTGCCAGCAGCCAAGCAGGTTTTCAGCCCCAGCATTTT; CDR3 protein: CASSQAGFQPQHF
D gene: .; J gene: TRBJ1-5; V gene: TRBV6-5; clone size: .; CDR3 DNA: TGTGCCTCGTGGGGGCAGGGTAGCAATCAGCCCCAGCATTTT; CDR3 protein: CASWGQGSNQPQHF
D gene: TRBD1; J gene: TRBJ2-2; V gene: TRBV5-1; clone size: once; CDR3 DNA: TGCGCCAGCAGCGCCGGGACAGGTGTCTACGGGGAGCTGTTTTTT; CDR3 protein: CASSAGTGVYGELFF
D gene: .; J gene: TRBJ2-2; V gene: TRBV12-3/TRBV12-4; clone size: .; CDR3 DNA: TGTGCCAGCAGTAGGACAGTCCCCGGGGAGCTGTTTTTT; CDR3 protein: CASSRTVPGELFF
D gene: TRBD1; J gene: TRBJ2-1; V gene: TRBV18; clone size: once; CDR3 DNA: TGTGCCAGCTCCCGACCGGGACAGGGGGATTGGCTAGCGGACAATGAGCAGTTCTTC; CDR3 protein: CASSRPGQGDWLADNEQFF
D gene: TRBD1; J gene: TRBJ1-1; V gene: TRBV2; clone size: .; CDR3 DNA: TGTGCCAGCAGAACCGACAGGGGGCGGACTTTCTTT; CDR3 protein: CASRTDRGRTFF
D gene: .; J gene: TRBJ2-7; V gene: TRBV7-8; clone size: few; CDR3 DNA: TGTGCCAGCAGCTTAGATTGGGACACGGGAACCTACGAGCAGTACTTC; CDR3 protein: CASSLDWDTGTYEQYF
D gene: .; J gene: TRBJ2-7; V gene: TRBV2; clone size: few; CDR3 DNA: TGTGCCAGCAGTGACGTCGGGCAGGGCAACTACGAGCAGTACTTC; CDR3 protein: CASSDVGQGNYEQYF
D gene: .; J gene: TRBJ1-2; V gene: TRBV5-4; clone size: .; CDR3 DNA: TGTGCCAGCAGCGAGGGGAGGGCTAACTATGGCTACACCTTC; CDR3 protein: CASSEGRANYGYTF
D gene: TRBD1; J gene: TRBJ1-2; V gene: TRBV28; clone size: .; CDR3 DNA: TGTGCCAGCAGAGGGACAGGGGGCCAAAACTATGGCTACACCTTC; CDR3 protein: CASRGTGGQNYGYTF
D gene: .; J gene: TRBJ1-2; V gene: TRBV9; clone size: .; CDR3 DNA: TGTGCCAGCAGCGTAGTGGAGGGTGGGGGTGGCTACACCTTC; CDR3 protein: CASSVVEGGGGYTF
D gene: .; J gene: TRBJ2-3; V gene: TRBV13; clone size: .; CDR3 DNA: TGTGCCAGCAGCCGGGTGGGACAAAGCACAGATACGCAGTATTTT; CDR3 protein: CASSRVGQSTDTQYF
D gene: TRBD1; J gene: TRBJ2-7; V gene: TRBV4-3; clone size: .; CDR3 DNA: TGCGCCAGCAGCCGGGACAGGGCATCCTACGAGCAGTACTTC; CDR3 protein: CASSRDRASYEQYF
D gene: TRBD1; J gene: TRBJ1-4; V gene: TRBV5-6; clone size: .; CDR3 DNA: TGTGCCAGCAGCCATGACAGGGGGGAGACTAATGAAAAACTGTTTTTT; CDR3 protein: CASSHDRGETNEKLFF
D gene: .; J gene: TRBJ2-6; V gene: TRBV19; clone size: .; CDR3 DNA: TGTGCCAGTAGTATCGGGAACTCTGGGGCCAACGTCCTGACTTTC; CDR3 protein: CASSIGNSGANVLTF
D gene: TRBD1; J gene: TRBJ1-2; V gene: TRBV7-9; clone size: .; CDR3 DNA: TGTGCCAGCAGCTTCGGACAGGGGGCGAGAGGCTACACCTTC; CDR3 protein: CASSFGQGARGYTF
D gene: .; J gene: TRBJ1-4; V gene: TRBV11-2; clone size: .; CDR3 DNA: TGTGCCAGCAGCTTTGGCAGGAATGAAAAACTGTTTTTT; CDR3 protein: CASSFGRNEKLFF
D gene: .; J gene: TRBJ2-3; V gene: TRBV6-4; clone size: .; CDR3 DNA: TGTGCCAGCAGTGATAGTGGGAGCCCAGATACGCAGTATTTT; CDR3 protein: CASSDSGSPDTQYF
D gene: TRBD1; J gene: TRBJ2-5; V gene: TRBV7-6; clone size: .; CDR3 DNA: TGTGCCAGCAGCTTGGGGACAGGGGAGACCCAGTACTTC; CDR3 protein: CASSLGTGETQYF
D gene: .; J gene: TRBJ1-1; V gene: TRBV6-5; clone size: .; CDR3 DNA: TGTGCCAGCAGTTACAGGGGCACGAACACTGAAGCTTTCTTT; CDR3 protein: CASSYRGTNTEAFF
D gene: TRBD1; J gene: TRBJ1-6; V gene: TRBV7-2; clone size: .; CDR3 DNA: TGTGCCAGCAGCACCCGACAGGGGATTAATTCACCCCTCCACTTT; CDR3 protein: CASSTRQGINSPLHF
D gene: .; J gene: TRBJ1-6; V gene: TRBV28; clone size: once; CDR3 DNA: TGTGCCAGCAACGGACAGACCGTCAGGTCACCCCTCCACTTT; CDR3 protein: CASNGQTVRSPLHF
D gene: .; J gene: TRBJ2-1; V gene: TRBV9; clone size: .; CDR3 DNA: TGTGCCAGCAGCGTCGCTAGCTGGTGGGTAGGAGAGCAGTTCTTC; CDR3 protein: CASSVASWWVGEQFF
D gene: TRBD1; J gene: TRBJ2-2; V gene: TRBV4-1; clone size: few; CDR3 DNA: TGCGCCAGCAACAGGGACAGCGACACCGGGGAGCTGTTTTTT; CDR3 protein: CASNRDSDTGELFF
D gene: .; J gene: TRBJ2-1; V gene: TRBV5-4; clone size: .; CDR3 DNA: TGTGCCAGCCAGGAGCGGGCCCTCAATGAGCAGTTCTTC; CDR3 protein: CASQERALNEQFF
D gene: TRBD2; J gene: TRBJ2-7; V gene: TRBV10-3; clone size: once; CDR3 DNA: TGTGCCATCAGTGTCAACTCGGGGGGAGAGCAGTACTTC; CDR3 protein: CAISVNSGGEQYF
D gene: .; J gene: TRBJ2-1; V gene: TRBV12-3/TRBV12-4; clone size: .; CDR3 DNA: TGTGCCAGCAGTTTGGAGATTATAAATGAGCAGTTCTTC; CDR3 protein: CASSLEIINEQFF